The clone carrying this T cell receptor (beta chain) was recorded a few times. TCRdb independently ran MiXCR on the 5' RACE reads; one entry per CDR3 protein. The data contain about 630,000 distinct CDR3 sequences, 10% to 15% of them singletons. The data originate from a study of T cells after yellow fever vaccination. The ends were cut back, 5 bases at V and 8 bases at J, with 19 bases in the middle. The CDR3 loop spans 14 amino acids. The receptor comes from a man younger than 40 who received the YFV17D yellow fever vaccine. The chain couples TRBV12-3 or TRBV12-4 to TRBJ2-7; D may be TRBD2 (7 bases). Specimen: PBMCs, collected on the day of the yellow fever booster vaccination. DNA of the CDR3: TGTGCCAGCAGTGAAGGAGGGGGGGTGGGCAAGCAGTACTTC. Its protein is CASSEGGGVGKQYF.